These 21 T cell receptor beta chains originate from one sample sequenced in a study of CD8 T cells in Susac syndrome. When the RNA was reverse transcribed, random hexamers were used with an input of about 0.5 to 1 ug. TCRdb re-called the immunoSEQ multiplex PCR reads with MiXCR, one entry per CDR3 protein. The sample has about 150,000 distinct CDR3 sequences, approximately 96% seen once; the top ten hold 0.084%. Specimen: CD4+ T cells from PBMCs. These receptor sequences come from a human donor with Susac syndrome.

The rearrangement links TRBV14 to TRBJ1-2, with unresolved D. The CDR3 runs 14 residues. Germline assignment: CDR1 SGHDN and CDR2 FVKESK. V dropped 0 bases and J dropped 3 bases, with 8 bases sitting between them. The CDR3, as DNA: TGTGCCAGCAGCCAAGAGACACCATACTATGGCTACACCTTC. Protein product: CASSQETPYYGYTF.

The V and J genes are TRBV6-5 and TRBJ1-5; tentative D call: TRBD1 (5 bases). Germline V gene lookup returns CDR1 MNHEY and CDR2 SVGAGI. The CDR3 has 17 residues. The ends were cut back, 0 bases at V and 4 bases at J, with 16 bases in the middle. CDR3: CASSYSGWGSDNQPQHF. The CDR3 DNA reads TGTGCCAGCAGTTACTCGGGATGGGGCTCGGATAATCAGCCCCAGCATTTT.

This chain joins TRBV20-1 and TRBJ1-5; the match to TRBD1 covers 7 bases. J lost 0 bases, V lost 6 bases, and 5 bases had no gene match. Germline values: CDR1 DFQATT, CDR2 SNEGSKA (reference sequence). This CDR3 is built from 14 residues. The CDR3 spells CSAQTGNSNQPQHF. The CDR3 DNA reads as TGCAGTGCCCAGACAGGGAATAGCAATCAGCCCCAGCATTTT.

The chain uses TRBV3-1 and TRBJ1-1; 8 nucleotides agree with TRBD1. The CDR3 consists of 15 residues. CDR1 LGHDT and CDR2 YNNKEL come from the germline V gene (reference sequence). The V segment lost 0 bases and the J segment 5 bases; nucleotides outside the gene matches: 5. The CDR3 is CASSQDRGLFTEAFF. CDR3 DNA: TGTGCCAGCAGCCAAGACAGGGGGCTTTTTACTGAAGCTTTCTTT.

CDR3 in DNA: TGTGCCAGCAGAATGCCTGTTATGGAGACCCAGTACTTC. Translated: CASRMPVMETQYF. V usage is TRBV7-2 and J usage is TRBJ2-5; unclear D gene. Looked up from germline, CDR1 is SGHTA and CDR2 is FQGNSA. The CDR3 is 13 residues long. Trimming removed 6 bases at V and 5 bases at J, with 13 bases between.

The V and J genes are TRBV4-1 and TRBJ2-1, with 12 bases fitting TRBD2. This CDR3 contains 17 residues. V gave up 3 bases and J gave up 6 bases; unmatched junction bases: 9. Per the germline V gene, CDR1 is MGHRA and CDR2 is YSYEKL. The CDR3 sequence: CASSQGTGLAGTNEQFF. CDR3 nucleotide sequence: TGCGCCAGCAGCCAGGGGACTGGACTAGCGGGAACCAATGAGCAGTTCTTC.

This clonotype was seen only once. The J gene is TRBJ2-5, the V gene TRBV7-7; 11 bases match TRBD2. This CDR3 contains 18 residues. The junction had 13 bases not matched to a gene; V was cut back by 0 bases and J by 7 bases. Germline CDR1 is SSHAT and CDR2 is FNYEAQ (reference sequence). For the CDR3, the DNA is TGTGCCAGCAGCTTAGCCCGTTTTGTAGCGGGGGGGCAGACGACCCAGTACTTC. Residues: CASSLARFVAGGQTTQYF.

V usage is TRBV5-1 and J usage is TRBJ1-1, with a possible D match to TRBD1 (6 bases). The CDR3 is 14 residues long. Germline V CDR1 and CDR2: SGHRS, YFSETQ. Trimming cost V 3 bases and J 1 base, with 10 bases left between them. Written as DNA, the CDR3 is TGCGCCAGCAGCTCAGGACAGCGGAACACTGAAGCTTTCTTT. Its protein product is CASSSGQRNTEAFF.

The chain joins TRBV6-2 or TRBV6-3 to TRBJ2-1, with D possibly matching TRBD2 (5 bases). Trimming removed 2 bases at V and 7 bases at J, with 15 bases between. The CDR3 extends over 15 amino acids. In germline, CDR1 is MNHEY, CDR2 SVGEGT. CDR3 sequence reads: CASSYVLTGSNEQFF. DNA of the CDR3: TGTGCCAGCAGTTACGTCTTAACGGGAAGTAATGAGCAGTTCTTC.

The V and J genes are TRBV10-3 and TRBJ2-7, with TRBD1 matching over 7 bases. Germline V lookup: CDR1 ENHRY, CDR2 SYGVKD. This CDR3 comprises 15 residues. Trimming removed 4 bases from V and 0 bases from J; junction bases left unmatched: 6. The CDR3 sequence: CAISGDSYSSYEQYF. CDR3 DNA sequence: TGTGCCATCAGTGGGGACAGTTATAGCTCCTACGAGCAGTACTTC.

This chain connects TRBV20-1 to TRBJ2-3; no definite D call. The germline V and J ends were trimmed by 2 bases and 7 bases, with 13 bases remaining between them. The CDR3 totals 13 residues. Germline V gene lookup returns CDR1 DFQATT and CDR2 SNEGSKA (reference sequence). The CDR3 spells CSARHTADYTQYF. The CDR3 DNA sequence: TGCAGTGCTAGACATACCGCCGATTATACGCAGTATTTT.

The J gene is TRBJ1-4, the V gene TRBV21-1; the table assigns TRBD1, which was not confirmed against the DNA. TRBV21-1 is a recognized pseudogene. The CDR3 consists of 14 residues. CDR3 amino acids: CASSPPSDRGQLFF. CDR3 nucleotides: TGTGCCAGCAGCCCCCCCAGTGACAGGGGCCAACTGTTTTTT.

The V gene is TRBV10-3, the J gene TRBJ2-1; TRBD2 matches at 9 bases. Germline V gene data show CDR1 as ENHRY and CDR2 as SYGVKD. After removal of 6 bases from V and 9 bases from J, the junction contained 9 bases not matched to a gene. The CDR3 consists of 14 residues. The CDR3 bases are TGTGCCATCAGCCGTCGGACTAGCGATACTGAGCAGTTCTTC. It encodes CAISRRTSDTEQFF.

The V and J genes are TRBV7-2 and TRBJ2-5; no clear D. Germline V gene sequence: CDR1 SGHTA, CDR2 FQGNSA. CDR3 length equals 15 residues. Deletions cut 5 bases from V and 4 bases from J, with 17 bases between. CDR3 nucleotides: TGTGCCAGCAGCAAAATGGGCCCAAAAGGAGAGACCCAGTACTTC. Translation: CASSKMGPKGETQYF.

The chain couples TRBV6-6 to TRBJ2-7; D is perhaps TRBD1 (5 bases). This CDR3 has 14 residues. CDR1 is MNHNY, CDR2 SVGAGI, per germline (reference sequence). V was cut by 6 bases and J by 6 bases, with 18 bases left in between. The CDR3 nucleotides read TGTGCCAGCAGACGCTCCCCAGGGAAGGGCGAGCAGTACTTC. Translation: CASRRSPGKGEQYF.

J is TRBJ2-1 and V is TRBV3-1; D is unclear. V was shortened by 0 bases and J by 7 bases, with 13 bases between the two germline ends. In germline, CDR1 is LGHDT, CDR2 YNNKEL (reference sequence). The CDR3 is made up of 15 amino acids. The CDR3 coding sequence is TGTGCCAGCAGCCAAGAAAGACTCCAAGCTAATGAGCAGTTCTTC. This gives the protein CASSQERLQANEQFF.

The CDR3 region is CASSLGGVQETQYF. The DNA for the CDR3 is TGCGCCAGCAGCTTGGGGGGGGTCCAAGAGACCCAGTACTTC. This sequence joins TRBV5-1 and TRBJ2-5; D may be TRBD2 (6 bases). V lost 0 bases, J lost 1 base, and 7 bases lay in between. This CDR3 spans 14 amino acids. The V gene's germline CDR1 is SGHRS and CDR2 YFSETQ.

This sequence joins TRBV6-4 and TRBJ1-1; D not resolved. Between the trimmed V and J ends, which lost 0 bases and 0 bases, there was a span of 2 bases. Germline CDR1 and CDR2: MRHNA and SNTAGT. The CDR3 is 13 residues long. This CDR3 is CASSDSMNTEAFF. The CDR3 region has the DNA TGTGCCAGCAGTGACTCGATGAACACTGAAGCTTTCTTT.

The J gene is TRBJ1-2, the V gene TRBV11-2; 7 bases agree with TRBD1. The CDR3 is made up of 13 amino acids. The junction had 6 bases not matched to a gene; V was cut back by 4 bases and J by 7 bases. CDR1 is SGHAT and CDR2 is FQNNGV in the germline V gene. CDR3: CASSSTGTGGYTF. In DNA form, the CDR3 reads TGTGCCAGCAGCTCGACAGGGACTGGTGGCTACACCTTC.

The chain carries TRBV7-9 and TRBJ2-7; D tentatively fits TRBD1 or TRBD2 (6 bases each). Trimming took off 1 base at V and 4 bases at J, with 11 bases between the two ends. The germline V gene has CDR1 SEHNR and CDR2 FQNEAQ (reference sequence). This CDR3 is 14 amino acids long. The CDR3 sequence is CASSLGRGNYEQYF. DNA for the CDR3: TGTGCCAGCAGCTTAGGGAGGGGGAATTACGAGCAGTACTTC.

The CDR3 bases are TGCGCCAGCAGCTTGGAGATCATTCCCGGGGAGCTGTTTTTT. Protein sequence: CASSLEIIPGELFF. The rearrangement links TRBV5-1 to TRBJ2-2; no definite D call. Germline values: CDR1 SGHRS, CDR2 YFSETQ. This CDR3 contains 14 residues. The V and J ends lost 0 bases and 6 bases respectively, with 9 bases between them.